This T cell receptor beta chain was found in a study of blood T cell repertoires in COVID-19. Clones were sequenced by immunoSEQ multiplex PCR, and TCRdb holds only the in-frame ones, with some missing. The sample holds some 77,000 clones, about 83% seen once. The CDR3 has 15 amino acids. The germline gives CDR1 LGHDT, CDR2 YNNKEL (reference sequence). Trimming pared 3 bases from V and 10 bases from J, leaving 20 bases between. This chain uses TRBV3-1 (or the pseudogene TRBV3-2) with TRBJ2-3; possibly TRBD2 for D (5 bases). The sample was peripheral blood. The clonotype was recovered from a man younger than 45 with acute or convalescent COVID-19. CDR3 amino acids: CASSHRILEESAQYF. The CDR3 nucleotides read TGTGCCAGCAGCCACAGAATACTAGAAGAGAGTGCGCAGTATTTT.